Listed below are T cell receptor beta chains from one sample, sequenced in a study of T cells in Graves' hyperthyroidism and ophthalmopathy. TCRdb re-derived calls from the multiplex PCR reads in MiXCR, one entry per CDR3 protein. The sample carries hundreds of thousands of distinct CDR3 sequences, 13% to 15% recorded once. Sequencing was performed on blood. These receptors came from a woman between 45 and 65 years old with Graves' ophthalmopathy. The CDR3 runs from the conserved cysteine through the conserved F or W. D genes are given only for firm matches. Some rows mark clone size as missing; the rest say once, few, many or name a class of expanded clone.

j_call clone_size v_call d_call cdr3_nt cdr3_aa
TRBJ2-3 once TRBV11-2 . TGTGCCAGCAGCTCTATCTTCGGTGAGGGTACGCAGTATTTT CASSSIFGEGTQYF
TRBJ2-3 . TRBV6-2/TRBV6-3 TRBD2 TGTGCCAGCAGGCGGACTAGCGGGAAGGTCCCCACAGATACGCAGTATTTT CASRRTSGKVPTDTQYF
TRBJ2-7 few TRBV27 . TGTGCCAGCAGTTTATCGTTAGGTGGGGACTACGAGCAGTACTTC CASSLSLGGDYEQYF
TRBJ2-1 few TRBV29-1 TRBD2 TGCAGCGTTCAGGGCCCCGGGACTAGCGGAGGGGGGTCCTACAATGAGCAGTTCTTC CSVQGPGTSGGGSYNEQFF
TRBJ1-4 few TRBV28 . TGTGCCAGCAGGCCCGGGACATTTAATGAAAAACTGTTTTTT CASRPGTFNEKLFF
TRBJ2-1 many TRBV3-1 TRBD2 TGTGCCAGCAGCCAAGTGCTAGCGGGGTACAATGAGCAGTTCTTC CASSQVLAGYNEQFF
TRBJ2-4 . TRBV20-1 . TGCAGTGCTAGCGGATTCGAGGAGTACATTCAGTACTTC CSASGFEEYIQYF
TRBJ1-6 few TRBV27 . TGTGCCAGCGAGAGGGGCCGAAGCTCCTATAATTCACCCCTCCACTTT CASERGRSSYNSPLHF
TRBJ2-1 many TRBV20-1 TRBD2 TGCAGTGCTACGGGGACTAGCGGCCTCTCCTACAATGAGCAGTTCTTC CSATGTSGLSYNEQFF
TRBJ2-1 many TRBV11-3 TRBD1 TGTGCCAGCAGCTCGACCGGGACAGGGACGGACAATGAGCAGTTCTTC CASSSTGTGTDNEQFF
TRBJ2-1 . TRBV15 TRBD2 TGTGCCACCAGCAGAGTCCCCTCTCTAGCGGGAGGGCACGGTGAGCAGTTCTTC CATSRVPSLAGGHGEQFF
TRBJ2-1 few TRBV24-1 TRBD2 TGTGCCACCAGTGAGCCCAGCGGGAGCTCCTACAATGAGCAGTTCTTC CATSEPSGSSYNEQFF
TRBJ2-3 many TRBV7-2 TRBD2 TGTGCCAGCAGCTTAGTGGGACCGGGACTAGCAACAGATACGCAGTATTTT CASSLVGPGLATDTQYF
TRBJ2-2 many TRBV11-2 . TGTGCCAGCAGCCAGGCCAAGGAAAGGACCGGGGAGCTGTTTTTT CASSQAKERTGELFF
TRBJ1-2 . TRBV19 TRBD1 TGTGCCACTTACCGGACAGGGAGGTGGTATGGCTACACCTTC CATYRTGRWYGYTF
TRBJ1-5 many TRBV6-1 . TGTGCCAGCATCAGAGGGACCGTTAGCAATCAGCCCCAGCATTTT CASIRGTVSNQPQHF
TRBJ1-1 . TRBV10-3 TRBD1 TGTGCCATCAGTCAGCCCGGGACAGGGGAAACTGAAGCTTTCTTT CAISQPGTGETEAFF
TRBJ2-1 many TRBV30 TRBD2 TGTGCCTGGATGACTAGCGGGAGCTCCTACAATGAGCAGTTCTTC CAWMTSGSSYNEQFF
TRBJ1-1 . TRBV19 . TGTGCCAGTGGTCCCAGGGGAGTAACTGAAGCTTTCTTT CASGPRGVTEAFF
TRBJ2-2 . TRBV5-1 TRBD2 TGCGCCAGCAGCAGCGGGGGCACCGGGGAGCTGTTTTTT CASSSGGTGELFF
TRBJ2-1 many TRBV11-2 . TGTGCCAGCAGCTTAGGGGGGACATTCTCCTACAATGAGCAGTTCTTC CASSLGGTFSYNEQFF
TRBJ2-1 few TRBV6-1 TRBD2 TGTGCCAGCAGTTCCCCGGGACTAGCGGGATACTTATACAAGGAGCAGTTCTTC CASSSPGLAGYLYKEQFF
TRBJ2-1 many TRBV7-2 TRBD2 TGTGCCAGCAGCCTCATTAGCCGGGAGCTAGCGGGACGACCCCAGCATGAGCAGTTCTTC CASSLISRELAGRPQHEQFF
TRBJ2-7 many TRBV2 TRBD1 TGTGCCATCTCGGGGAGGACGGGACAGGGGGCGCTTGAGCAGTACTTC CAISGRTGQGALEQYF
TRBJ2-7 many TRBV28 TRBD1 TGTGCCAGCAGGCCGGGACAGTCGAATTTGGAGCAGTACTTC CASRPGQSNLEQYF
TRBJ1-1 many TRBV12-3/TRBV12-4 TRBD1 TGTGCCAGCGGTATACAGGGGGCATGGACTGAAGCTTTCTTT CASGIQGAWTEAFF
TRBJ2-7 . TRBV29-1 . TGCAGCGTTGAATCGCTGGGGCAGGGGAGTTGGGAGCAGTACTTC CSVESLGQGSWEQYF
TRBJ2-5 many TRBV30 . TGTGCCTGTGCGGGATACGAAGAGACCCAGTACTTC CACAGYEETQYF
TRBJ2-3 few TRBV6-2/TRBV6-3 . TGTGCCAGCAGTTACCTGGCGGTAGACACAGATACGCAGTATTTT CASSYLAVDTDTQYF
TRBJ2-5 medium-sized TRBV12-3/TRBV12-4 . TGTGCCAGCAGCTTGGGGGAGACCCAGTACTTC CASSLGETQYF
TRBJ2-7 many TRBV5-1 TRBD2 TGCGCCAGCAGCGAAGGACTAGCGGGAGGGCGACTTTCCTACGAGCAGTACTTC CASSEGLAGGRLSYEQYF
TRBJ2-3 . TRBV15 TRBD2 TGTGCCACCAGAACCACTAGCGTTTACACAGATACGCAGTATTTT CATRTTSVYTDTQYF
TRBJ2-1 few TRBV28 TRBD2 TGTGCCAGCAGTTTACCCCTTAGCGGGAACAATGAGCAGTTCTTC CASSLPLSGNNEQFF
TRBJ1-5 many TRBV27 . TGTGCCAGCAGTCAAACAGCCAGACAACATAATAGCAATCAGCCCCAGCATTTT CASSQTARQHNSNQPQHF
TRBJ2-1 . TRBV6-1 . TGTGCCAGCAGTGAGACAACAAACTCCTACAATGAGCAGTTCTTC CASSETTNSYNEQFF
TRBJ2-1 many TRBV10-3 TRBD2 TGTGCCATCAGTGATAGCATCCGGGACTATCCCTACAATGAGCAGTTCTTC CAISDSIRDYPYNEQFF
TRBJ1-2 many TRBV2 . TGTGCCAGCAGTGGAGTAAGGTTTTTTGGCTACACCTTC CASSGVRFFGYTF
TRBJ1-4 . TRBV27 . TGTGCCAGCAGTTCGACGACAGCAACTAATGAAAAACTGTTTTTT CASSSTTATNEKLFF
TRBJ2-3 . TRBV28 TRBD2 TGTGCCAGCAGTTCATATCCGGGACTAGCGGGAGGGTACACAGATACGCAGTATTTT CASSSYPGLAGGYTDTQYF
TRBJ2-5 many TRBV28 TRBD2 TGTGCCAGCAGTTTCCAGGGAGGACTAGCGGAAGAGACCCAGTACTTC CASSFQGGLAEETQYF
TRBJ1-2 many TRBV12-5 . TGTGCTAGTTCCGACTCACTCTATGGCTACACCTTC CASSDSLYGYTF
TRBJ2-7 . TRBV29-1 TRBD1 TGCAGCGTGGCAGACAAGGGGGCCTCCTACGAGCAGTACTTC CSVADKGASYEQYF
TRBJ1-6 many TRBV6-5 . TGTGCCAGCAGTTACACCCCTCGGTCACCCCTCCACTTT CASSYTPRSPLHF
TRBJ1-1 many TRBV9 . TGTGCCAGCAGCGTGTTTGACAGGAACACTGAAGCTTTCTTT CASSVFDRNTEAFF
TRBJ2-7 . TRBV4-1 . TGCGCCAGCAGCCAAGATCAGGGAGCGGAACTCTACGAGCAGTACTTC CASSQDQGAELYEQYF